This TCR beta chain was sequenced for a study of cytomegalovirus exposure and HLA in healthy donors. The PCR made use of 60 Vbeta and 13 Jbeta primers. Method: immunoSEQ multiplex PCR; TCRdb's copy keeps in-frame clones and lacks some. The repertoire includes about 110,000 clones, under 85% of them detected once, and roughly 8.2% sits in the top ten. Trimming cost V 7 bases and J 3 bases; bases outside gene matches: 8. Germline V gives CDR1 SQVTM, CDR2 ANQGSEA. The CDR3 is made up of 13 amino acids. Donors consisted of healthy bone marrow donors. The chain employs TRBV29-1 and TRBJ1-2; TRBD1 matches 7 bases. Sequencing was performed on PBMCs. This clonotype was obtained from a woman aged 45 to 65 in good health and CMV-seropositive. The CDR3 reads CSDRSGTDYGYTF. The CDR3 DNA follows: TGCAGCGACCGCTCCGGGACAGACTATGGCTACACCTTC.